This T cell receptor (beta chain) was captured by sequencing in a study of blood T cells in healthy people across ages. In the study overall: Researchers report that template switching captured about one barcoded beta molecule per two T cells. Broader study findings: Researchers deemed the diversity estimates from one million T cells underestimates.

The CDR3 is 11 amino acids. Germline CDR1 KGHSH, CDR2 LQKENI. Sample-barcoded 5' priming and a J-beta primer mix drove a second PCR of about 7 to 11 cycles. A tag from a template-switch adaptor with 12 random nucleotides marked each cDNA molecule. MiXCR was run by TCRdb on the 5' RACE reads, yielding one entry per CDR3 protein. The sample carries 1.5 million to 2 million distinct CDR3 sequences, around 36% recorded once. Details on this clonotype: Its antigen remains unknown.

The origin of this receptor is a woman aged 30 to 39 in good health. What was sequenced was blood. The genes are TRBV18 and TRBJ2-4; D gene unclear. The J call is in doubt because the DNA end fits TRBJ2-7 better. The CDR3 loop is CASSPHTEQYF. The DNA for the CDR3 is TGTGCCAGCTCACCACATACCGAGCAGTACTTC.